What follows describes a single TCR beta chain. Trimming pared 1 base from V and 5 bases from J, leaving 8 bases between. The CDR3 has 13 amino acids. This entry is derived from a study of blood T cell repertoires in COVID-19. Study background: Samples taken during acute and convalescent COVID-19 were collected in the United States, Italy and Spain. PBMCs, B-cell-depleted T cells, or T cells were the source of the cDNA or gDNA that made up the material.

In the original processing: For nucleated cells, counts were estimated from reference gene primer amplification. This table comes from immunoSEQ multiplex PCR, and its TCRdb copy is limited to in-frame clones, with some not included. That table gives V, J and clone size, and the DNA gave D and trimming. The sample includes roughly 700,000 clones, approximately 90% of them seen just once. This TCR was sampled from a woman aged 18-35 years with acute or convalescent COVID-19. The sequenced sample consisted of peripheral blood. The V call is TRBV12-3 or TRBV12-4, the J call TRBJ2-5; D unclear. The CDR3, as DNA: TGTGCCAGCAGTTTAGGAGTGGAGGAGACCCAGTACTTC. This sequence encodes CASSLGVEETQYF.